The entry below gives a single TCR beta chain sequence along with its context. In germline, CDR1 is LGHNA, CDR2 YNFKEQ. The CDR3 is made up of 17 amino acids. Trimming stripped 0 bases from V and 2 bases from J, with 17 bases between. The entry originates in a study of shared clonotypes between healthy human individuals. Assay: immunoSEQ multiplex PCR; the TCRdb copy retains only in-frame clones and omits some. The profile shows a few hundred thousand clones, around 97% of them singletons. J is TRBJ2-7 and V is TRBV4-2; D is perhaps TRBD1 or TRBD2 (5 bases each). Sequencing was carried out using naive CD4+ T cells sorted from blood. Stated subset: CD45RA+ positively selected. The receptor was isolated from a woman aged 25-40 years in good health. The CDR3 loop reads CASSQDFLGTVTYEQYF. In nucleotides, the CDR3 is TGTGCCAGCAGCCAAGATTTCCTAGGGACGGTCACCTACGAGCAGTACTTC.